These T cell receptor beta chains were read from a single sample in a study of blood T cell repertoires in COVID-19. Clones were read by immunoSEQ multiplex PCR, and TCRdb kept only the in-frame ones, dropping some. This table has hundreds of thousands of clones, approximately 88% appearing once. The sample consisted of peripheral blood. The source of these receptors is a woman aged 45-59 years with COVID-19, enrolled during active disease. CDR3s include the opening cysteine and the closing phenylalanine or tryptophan. The D gene is left open where the match is weak. Clone size appears in some rows only: once, few, many, or a class for an expanded clone.

TRBJ1-2	NA	NA	TRBV6-5	TGTGCCAGCAGTAAATCCAGGGGAAGCTACACCTTC	CASSKSRGSYTF
TRBJ2-7	NA	TRBD1	TRBV7-9	TGTGCCAGCAGCTTAGCGCCCGGCAGGGGGCTCCACGAGCAGTACTTC	CASSLAPGRGLHEQYF
TRBJ2-3	NA	NA	TRBV19	TGTGCCAGTAGTACACACGCCGCAAGACAGACCTACACAGATACGCAGTATTTT	CASSTHAARQTYTDTQYF
TRBJ2-7	NA	TRBD1	TRBV4-1	TGCGCCAGCAGCCCCGGACAGGAAATTACCTACGAGCAGTACTTC	CASSPGQEITYEQYF
TRBJ1-5	NA	TRBD1	TRBV24-1	TGTGCCACCAGTGACTCAGGGGGGACGCAGCCCCAGCATTTT	CATSDSGGTQPQHF
TRBJ2-7	few	TRBD1	TRBV30	TGTGCCCTGTTGCAGGGGGCTGCCTACGAGCAGTACTTC	CALLQGAAYEQYF
TRBJ1-2	NA	NA	TRBV19	TGTGCCAGCCGAGGTATGTCCTATGGCTACACCTTC	CASRGMSYGYTF
TRBJ2-2	NA	TRBD1	TRBV19	TGTGCCAGTAGTATAGAGACAGGGGGTAAGACCGGGGAGCTGTTTTTT	CASSIETGGKTGELFF
TRBJ2-7	NA	NA	TRBV7-9	TGTGCCAGCAGCTTAGCGGGGGCCGGCTACGAGCAGTACTTC	CASSLAGAGYEQYF
TRBJ2-3	NA	TRBD1	TRBV14	TGTGCCAGCAGCCCCTGGACAGGGGGCACAGATACGCAGTATTTT	CASSPWTGGTDTQYF
TRBJ1-1	NA	NA	TRBV29-1	TGCAGCGTTGTGCCCAGTAACACTGAAGCTTTCTTT	CSVVPSNTEAFF
TRBJ1-1	NA	NA	TRBV29-1	TGCAGCGTCTCACAGGGTACTGAAGCTTTCTTT	CSVSQGTEAFF
TRBJ1-5	NA	NA	TRBV10-3	TGTGCCCCCGGGGATCTCAATCAGCCCCAGCATTTT	CAPGDLNQPQHF
TRBJ1-4	NA	TRBD1	TRBV2	TGTGCCAGCAGTGAAGAAGGGACAGGGGGTGAAAAACTGTTTTTT	CASSEEGTGGEKLFF
TRBJ2-3	NA	NA	TRBV27	TGTGCCAGCCGGAAATGGCAGGGACTTGAATATTTT	CASRKWQGLEYF
TRBJ2-7	few	TRBD1	TRBV2	TGTGCCAGCAGCGGAGGGACAGGGGGCGAGCAGTACTTC	CASSGGTGGEQYF
TRBJ1-2	NA	TRBD1	TRBV27	TGTGCCAGCAGAGGGGGCTACGATGGCTACACCTTC	CASRGGYDGYTF
TRBJ2-7	NA	TRBD2	TRBV7-2	TGTGCCAGCAGCCGGACTAGCGGGGGGTCCTACGAGCAGTACTTC	CASSRTSGGSYEQYF
TRBJ1-6	NA	NA	TRBV5-1	TGCGCCAGCAGTCCAGACCAGGACTTTCTCTATAATTCACCCCTCCACTTT	CASSPDQDFLYNSPLHF
TRBJ2-3	NA	NA	TRBV5-6	TGTGCCAGCAGCTTCGAACAGCCAGATACGCAGTATTTT	CASSFEQPDTQYF
TRBJ1-1	once	NA	TRBV7-9	TGTGCCAGCAGCACGGGGGGCACTGAAGCTTTCTTT	CASSTGGTEAFF
TRBJ1-6	NA	TRBD1	TRBV4-1	TGCGCCAGCAGCCAAGGACAGGGGGCTAGGGGTTCACCCCTCCACTTT	CASSQGQGARGSPLHF
TRBJ1-2	NA	NA	TRBV18	TGTGCCAGCTCTCTTCAACAGGGAGAACTCAACTATGGCTACACCTTC	CASSLQQGELNYGYTF
TRBJ2-1	NA	NA	TRBV5-1	TGCGCCAGCAGCTCCCCTACTTATACGGCCTACAATGAGCAGTTCTTC	CASSSPTYTAYNEQFF
TRBJ1-3	NA	NA	TRBV19	TGTGCCAGTAGCCGGACACCGAGCTCTGGAAACACCATATATTTT	CASSRTPSSGNTIYF
TRBJ2-7	NA	NA	TRBV5-5	TGTGCCAGCAGCTTCGGAGGGCTGGTGACCTACGAGCAGTACTTC	CASSFGGLVTYEQYF
TRBJ1-1	NA	NA	TRBV7-3	TGTGCCAGCAGCGCCGGGGTGAACACTGAAGCTTTCTTT	CASSAGVNTEAFF
TRBJ1-1	NA	NA	TRBV6-5	TGTGCCAGCAGTTACAATTCCCTAGAAGCTTTCTTT	CASSYNSLEAFF
TRBJ2-5	NA	NA	TRBV5-4	TGTGCCAGCAGCGCGATGGTCGGGGGAGAGACCCAGTACTTC	CASSAMVGGETQYF
TRBJ2-7	NA	NA	TRBV7-3	TGTGCCAGCAGCTTAAATTCGGGTTACGAGCAGTACTTC	CASSLNSGYEQYF
TRBJ2-5	NA	NA	TRBV10-3	TGTGCCATCAGTGCGGGTGGAGAGGAGACCCAGTACTTC	CAISAGGEETQYF